Presented here are 13 T cell receptor beta chains from one specimen sequenced in a study of PD-1 blockade in mismatch repair-deficient tumors. TCRdb's table, derived via immunoSEQ multiplex PCR, lists solely in-frame clones and lacks some. This table holds 77,000 or so clones, about four fifths found once. Sequenced material: peripheral blood, taken 44 weeks after starting pembrolizumab. Every receptor here comes from an adult with mismatch repair-deficient cancer.

This chain joins TRBV11-2 and TRBJ2-1; TRBD2 matches 9 bases. J was trimmed by 4 bases and V by 5 bases; bases with no gene match: 9. This CDR3 contains 16 residues. Germline CDR1 reads SGHAT; CDR2 reads FQNNGV. CDR3 region: CASSVAGTSTYNEQFF. CDR3 DNA: TGTGCCAGCAGCGTCGCCGGGACTAGCACTTACAATGAGCAGTTCTTC.

This clone showed up just once. The chain combines TRBV29-1 with TRBJ2-1; D remains ambiguous. CDR1 SQVTM and CDR2 ANQGSEA come from the germline V gene. The CDR3 runs to 14 residues. The ends were cut back, 5 bases at V and 1 base at J, with 12 bases in the middle. The CDR3, as DNA: TGCAGCGTTCAGAGGCCGCCTTCCTACAATGAGCAGTTCTTC. This codes for CSVQRPPSYNEQFF.

The gene calls are TRBV6-1 and TRBJ2-7; either TRBD1 or TRBD2 may fit D (5 bases each). Looked up from germline, CDR1 is MNHNS and CDR2 is SASEGT. With 8 bases removed from V and 5 bases from J, the gap between germline ends came to 19 bases. The CDR3 runs to 14 residues. The CDR3 nucleotides read TGTGCCAGCTTATTCCTGGGGGTTTGGCACGAGCAGTACTTC. Protein product: CASLFLGVWHEQYF.

This clone was seen a few times. The genes are TRBV7-2 and TRBJ2-7, with D hard to call. The CDR3 is made up of 16 amino acids. Per germline, CDR1 SGHTA and CDR2 FQGNSA. V was cut by 5 bases and J by 2 bases, with 19 bases left in between. The DNA of the CDR3 is TGTGCCAGCAGCCCGCTTGCGCCGATCGGAGCCTACGAGCAGTACTTC. Protein sequence: CASSPLAPIGAYEQYF.

This clone was observed a few times. The V and J genes are TRBV9 and TRBJ1-2, with D possibly being TRBD1 (5 bases). CDR1 is SGDLS and CDR2 is YYNGEE in the germline V gene. The CDR3 has 13 amino acids. The V end lost 0 bases, the J end lost 7 bases, and 10 bases lay between the germline ends. The chain's CDR3 is CASSVEGATGYTF. CDR3 nucleotide sequence: TGTGCCAGCAGCGTAGAAGGGGCTACTGGCTACACCTTC.

The genes are TRBV27 and TRBJ2-5; 12 bases agree with TRBD2. Germline lookup yields CDR1 MNHEY and CDR2 SMNVEV (reference sequence). This CDR3 has 17 amino acids. V trimming: 4 bases; J trimming: 5 bases; junction bases outside the gene matches: 11. This chain's CDR3 is CASSYASGRGDFETQYF. The DNA for the CDR3 is TGTGCCAGCAGTTATGCTAGCGGGAGGGGGGACTTTGAGACCCAGTACTTC.

The V gene is TRBV10-2, the J gene TRBJ1-1, with D hard to call. The germline gives CDR1 WSHSY, CDR2 SAAADI. This CDR3 region has 11 residues. Trimming removed 8 bases from V and 5 bases from J, with 9 bases in between. The CDR3 coding sequence is TGCGCCAGCTTCCACGATACTGAAGCTTTCTTT. As protein: CASFHDTEAFF.

This chain joins TRBV28 and TRBJ1-2, with 8 bases that match TRBD1. V gave up 5 bases and J gave up 3 bases; unmatched junction bases: 2. In germline, CDR1 is MDHEN, CDR2 SYDVKM. The CDR3 is 13 residues long. The CDR3 region is CASSTGGDYGYTF. CDR3 in DNA: TGTGCCAGCAGTACAGGGGGGGACTATGGCTACACCTTC.

The rearrangement links TRBV15 to TRBJ2-7; TRBD2 aligns across 8 bases. V dropped 5 bases and J dropped 6; count of bases not matched to a gene: 9. The CDR3 totals 14 residues. CDR1 and CDR2 (germline): LNHNV, YYDKDF (reference sequence). CDR3 amino acids: CATSDPGTRCEQYF. CDR3 DNA sequence: TGTGCCACCAGCGACCCGGGGACTAGGTGCGAGCAGTACTTC.

This clone was picked up one time. This CDR3 is CASSLSGMGQPQHF. In DNA form, the CDR3 reads TGTGCCAGCAGCTTGTCGGGGATGGGTCAGCCCCAGCATTTT. J is TRBJ1-5 and V is TRBV5-6; D ambiguous. This CDR3 is built from 14 residues. The V end was cut by 1 base, the J end by 6 bases, with 11 bases between. The germline V gene has CDR1 SGHDT and CDR2 YYEEEE. Drawing the rest from reference TRBV5-6 and TRBJ1-5, the complete variable domain is DAGVTQSPTHLIKTRGQQVTLRCSPKSGHDTVSWYQQALGQGPQFIFQYYEEEERQRGNFPDRFSGHQFPNYSSELNVNALLLGDSALYLCASSLSGMGQPQHFGDGTRLSIL.

CDR3 DNA sequence: TGTGCCAGCAGCGTAGCTGAGAGGGGGGTATCCTCTGGAAACACCATATATTTT. This sequence encodes CASSVAERGVSSGNTIYF. The chain has TRBV9 and TRBJ1-3; D may be TRBD1 (6 bases). Germline V gives CDR1 SGDLS, CDR2 YYNGEE. V lost 0 bases and J lost 0, with 16 bases in between. This CDR3 region has 18 residues.

The rearrangement joins TRBV9 to TRBJ2-3, with a tentative D call TRBD2 (5 bases). Germline assignment: CDR1 SGDLS and CDR2 YYNGEE. This CDR3 spans 15 amino acids. Trimming shortened V by 1 base and J by 0 bases, and 9 bases separated the two germline ends. The CDR3 loop reads CASSVPSGSTDTQYF. The CDR3 nucleotides are TGTGCCAGCAGCGTACCCTCGGGGAGCACAGATACGCAGTATTTT.

The CDR3 loop reads CASNIGTVDQPQHF. Here the CDR3 DNA reads TGTGCCAGCAATATAGGGACAGTTGATCAGCCCCAGCATTTT. J is TRBJ1-5 and V is TRBV6-5, with 7 bases aligning to TRBD1. The V segment lost 7 bases and the J segment 5 bases; nucleotides outside the gene matches: 8. Germline CDR1 is MNHEY and CDR2 is SVGAGI. This CDR3 contains 14 residues.